This TCR beta chain was recorded in a study of vaccination and CD4 T cells after COVID-19. Background on the study: Overlapping spike peptides served as the stimulus for the cells. These peptides came from SARS-CoV-2 and from the common cold coronaviruses HCoV-NL63, HCoV-OC43 and HCoV-229E.

As to treatment: 10-day PBMC culture with coronavirus spike peptide pools or control peptides (ViraFEST assay). Before TCRs were sequenced, ViraFEST expanded antigen-specific T cells with peptide pools. The positive PCR dates, which preceded the US Alpha, Beta and Delta variants, fell between March and December 2020. In the case of this clonotype: The antigen is unknown.

Findings of the study overall: A comparatively limited set of convalescent patients was examined, with no early post-infection timepoints.

Oncomine TCR Beta short-read sequencing was applied to DNA from cultured CD4+ T cells. TCRdb redid the calling of the PCR reads with MiXCR, one entry per CDR3 protein. The table records 13,000 to 15,000 distinct CDR3 sequences, around 46% of them present only once. With 4 bases removed from V and 0 bases from J, the gap between germline ends came to 12 bases. The CDR3 sequence is 15 residues long. Per the germline V gene, CDR1 is DFQATT and CDR2 is SNEGSKA (reference sequence). This TCR was recovered from a human donor who had recovered from COVID-19. The sample comprised CD4+ T cells from blood, cultured in vitro. This chain links TRBV20-1 with TRBJ2-2, with D perhaps TRBD1 (6 bases). Written as DNA, the CDR3 is TGCAGTGCTATGGGGGCAGGGACGAACACCGGGGAGCTGTTTTTT. This gives the protein CSAMGAGTNTGELFF.